A single sample gave rise to the 27 T cell receptor beta chains below, sequenced in a study of blood T cell repertoires in COVID-19. Libraries were prepared by immunoSEQ multiplex PCR; TCRdb keeps only in-frame clonotypes and omits some of them. The data hold about 250,000 clones, with just under 85% observed a single time. Sequences were obtained from peripheral blood. The source of these receptors is a man in his forties or fifties with acute or convalescent COVID-19.

V usage is TRBV28 and J usage is TRBJ1-2; 9 nucleotides line up with TRBD1. The V and J ends lost 7 bases and 8 bases, in that order; junction bases with no gene match: 8. Germline V gene sequence: CDR1 MDHEN, CDR2 SYDVKM. This CDR3 has 13 amino acids. CDR3 loop: CASMEGQGIGYTF. CDR3 DNA: TGTGCCAGCATGGAGGGACAGGGAATCGGCTACACCTTC.

The chain employs TRBV4-1 and TRBJ2-1, with a tentative D call TRBD2 (5 bases). This CDR3 region has 13 residues. V gave up 0 bases and J gave up 12 bases, with 12 bases separating them. Germline loops: CDR1 MGHRA, CDR2 YSYEKL. CDR3 loop: CASSQDRGWGQFF. CDR3 nucleotide sequence: TGCGCCAGCAGCCAAGATCGAGGGTGGGGGCAGTTCTTC.

The genes are TRBV5-1 and TRBJ2-3, with a tentative D call TRBD2 (6 bases). The CDR3 consists of 15 residues. Germline V gene lookup returns CDR1 SGHRS and CDR2 YFSETQ. Trimming stripped 2 bases from V and 1 base from J, with 11 bases between. CDR3 region: CASSFRTTRTDTQYF. CDR3 coding DNA: TGCGCCAGCAGCTTCAGGACTACGCGCACAGATACGCAGTATTTT.

V usage is TRBV9 and J usage is TRBJ1-1, with TRBD1 identical over 7 bases. This CDR3 is 16 amino acids long. After removal of 0 bases from V and 4 bases from J, the junction contained 9 bases not matched to a gene. From germline, CDR1 is SGDLS and CDR2 YYNGEE. The CDR3 bases are TGTGCCAGCAGCGTAGGACCAAAGGGGGCGGCCACTGAAGCTTTCTTT. Its translation: CASSVGPKGAATEAFF.

The chain links TRBV7-3 to TRBJ1-6; TRBD1 agrees at 10 bases. The CDR3 extends over 15 amino acids. Germline V gene lookup returns CDR1 SGHTA and CDR2 FQGTGA. Trimming removed 1 base from V and 10 bases from J; junction bases left unmatched: 4. This CDR3 reads CASSLNGQGGSPLHF. CDR3 nucleotide sequence: TGTGCCAGCAGCTTAAACGGACAGGGGGGCTCACCCCTCCACTTT. Drawing the rest from reference TRBV7-3 and TRBJ1-6, the complete variable domain is GAGVSQTPSNKVTEKGKYVELRCDPISGHTALYWYRQSLGQGPEFLIYFQGTGAADDSGLPNDRFFAVRPEGSVSTLKIQRTERGDSAVYLCASSLNGQGGSPLHFGNGTRLTVT.

The chain combines TRBV18 with TRBJ2-7; perhaps TRBD2 as D (5 bases). V was cut by 8 bases and J by 2 bases, with 16 bases left in between. This CDR3 comprises 14 residues. Germline CDR1 and CDR2: KGHSH and LQKENI. CDR3 coding DNA: TGTGCCAGCCGCCTAGCCAGATTCACCTACGAGCAGTACTTC. Encoded protein: CASRLARFTYEQYF.

The gene calls are TRBV27 and TRBJ1-6; possible D gene TRBD1, 5 bases. The CDR3 has 14 amino acids. The germline gives CDR1 MNHEY, CDR2 SMNVEV (reference sequence). V was cut by 3 bases and J by 5 bases, with 8 bases left in between. CDR3 residues: CASSFGGNNSPLHF. CDR3 in DNA: TGTGCCAGCAGTTTCGGGGGGAATAATTCACCCCTCCACTTT.

V usage is TRBV5-1 and J usage is TRBJ1-6; tentative D call: TRBD1 (6 bases). This CDR3 has 15 amino acids. The V and J ends lost 3 bases and 8 bases respectively, with 15 bases between them. Per germline, CDR1 SGHRS and CDR2 YFSETQ. This CDR3 reads CASSSSDRTDSPLHF. CDR3 DNA sequence: TGCGCCAGCAGCTCCTCTGACAGGACGGATTCACCCCTCCACTTT.

This clone was counted between two and nine times. The chain links TRBV2 to TRBJ2-1; D is ambiguous. V lost 5 bases to trimming and J lost 4 bases, with 3 bases between them. The CDR3 length is 11 residues. Germline CDR1 and CDR2: SNHLY and FYNNEI. CDR3 in amino acids: CASSSYNEQFF. In DNA, the CDR3 is TGTGCCAGCAGTTCGTACAATGAGCAGTTCTTC.

The chain is built from TRBV7-9 and TRBJ2-1; D may be TRBD2 (5 bases). The CDR3 totals 16 residues. Germline assignment: CDR1 SEHNR and CDR2 FQNEAQ (reference sequence). V shed 2 bases and J shed 2 bases, with 13 bases lying between them. CDR3 loop: CASSLLNAGTYNEQFF. DNA of the CDR3: TGTGCCAGCAGCTTACTTAACGCGGGCACCTACAATGAGCAGTTCTTC.

The chain employs TRBV27 and TRBJ1-4; D gene ambiguous. Trimming took 0 bases from V and 6 from J, leaving 5 bases between them. Germline-derived CDR1 and CDR2 are MNHEY and SMNVEV (reference sequence). CDR3 size: 13 residues. CDR3 sequence reads: CASSLSFDEKLFF. In DNA form, the CDR3 reads TGTGCCAGCAGTTTATCATTCGATGAAAAACTGTTTTTT.

This chain uses TRBV7-3 with TRBJ1-1; no reliable D call. V was clipped by 5 bases and J by 3 bases, with 13 bases between them. This CDR3 has 14 amino acids. Germline V CDR1 and CDR2: SGHTA, FQGTGA. CDR3 loop: CASSNGESYTEAFF. In DNA, the CDR3 is TGTGCCAGCAGCAACGGGGAGAGTTACACTGAAGCTTTCTTT.

This clone was detected a few times. A read error may account for a junction end that differs from germline. V and J are TRBV7-7 and TRBJ1-6, with a possible D match to TRBD1 (5 bases). The CDR3 consists of 14 residues. CDR1 and CDR2 from the germline V gene are SSHAT and FNYEAQ (reference sequence). The DNA for the CDR3 is TGTGCTAGCAGCTTAGAGGGGTCGGGTTCACCCCTCCACTTT. It translates to CASSLEGSGSPLHF.

The chain carries TRBV7-3 and TRBJ1-1, with D possibly TRBD1 on 5 matching bases. The CDR3 has 13 residues. V dropped 5 bases and J dropped 2 bases, with 9 bases sitting between them. Germline-derived CDR1 and CDR2 are SGHTA and FQGTGA. The CDR3 DNA reads as TGTGCCAGCAGCCAACAGGAAAACACTGAAGCTTTCTTT. It translates to CASSQQENTEAFF.

The chain employs TRBV1 and TRBJ2-5; the table names TRBD2, a call not compared with the DNA. TRBV1 is deemed a pseudogene. The length of the CDR3 is 19 residues. CDR3 in DNA: TGCACCAGCAGCCAAGATGGCCAGCGGGAGGGATTGGTAGCCGAGACCCAGTACTTC. Residues: CTSSQDGQREGLVAETQYF.

The genes are TRBV2 and TRBJ1-1, with D tentatively TRBD1 (5 bases). V lost 4 bases and J lost 4, with 13 bases in between. In germline, CDR1 is SNHLY, CDR2 FYNNEI. The CDR3 is 14 amino acids. In DNA, the CDR3 is TGTGCCAGCAGTGCAGGTCAGGGAAGCACTGAAGCTTTCTTT. It specifies CASSAGQGSTEAFF.

The chain joins TRBV7-3 to TRBJ1-1; 7 nucleotides match TRBD1. The ends lost 5 bases at V and 7 bases at J; junction bases unmatched: 13. The CDR3 length is 15 residues. Germline V gene sequence: CDR1 SGHTA, CDR2 FQGTGA. The CDR3 here is CASSPAAGGQYEAFF. CDR3 DNA: TGTGCCAGCAGCCCGGCGGCGGGGGGACAGTATGAAGCTTTCTTT.

The chain employs TRBV7-3 and TRBJ2-7; a weak D match, TRBD1 (6 bases). CDR1 is SGHTA and CDR2 is FQGTGA in the germline V gene. This CDR3 has 15 amino acids. Between the trimmed V and J ends, which lost 2 bases and 3 bases, there was a span of 14 bases. The CDR3 loop reads CASSLGSGGNYEQYF. The CDR3 DNA is TGTGCCAGCAGCTTAGGGTCTGGGGGCAACTACGAGCAGTACTTC.

V gene TRBV5-1 combines with J gene TRBJ2-7; 7 positions agree with TRBD2. The CDR3 extends over 16 amino acids. CDR1 is SGHRS and CDR2 is YFSETQ in the germline V gene. The V gene end was trimmed by 2 bases and the J gene end by 0 bases; junction bases not matched to a gene: 8. In DNA form, the CDR3 reads TGCGCCAGCAGCTTCAGTCTAGCGGCAAGCTCCTACGAGCAGTACTTC. Encoded protein: CASSFSLAASSYEQYF.

This clone has more than one count but fewer than ten. Here the CDR3 DNA reads TGTGCCAGCAGCTTAGCGCCCATGAGTGGCTACACCTTC. It codes for CASSLAPMSGYTF. The genes are TRBV7-9 and TRBJ1-2; D not resolved. The CDR3 runs to 13 residues. The V and J ends lost 0 bases and 7 bases respectively, with 9 bases between them. CDR1 and CDR2 (germline): SEHNR, FQNEAQ (reference sequence).

The rearrangement links TRBV3-1 (or the pseudogene TRBV3-2) to TRBJ2-1; 10 bases are shared with TRBD2. Trimming cost V 0 bases and J 6 bases; bases outside gene matches: 14. Germline V lookup: CDR1 LGHDT, CDR2 YNNKEL (reference sequence). The CDR3 is 19 residues long. The CDR3 nucleotides read TGTGCCAGCAGCCAAGATAGGATTAGCGGGAGGTATAATCCCAATGAGCAGTTCTTC. Translated: CASSQDRISGRYNPNEQFF.

V gene TRBV29-1 combines with J gene TRBJ2-6, with 7 bases aligning to TRBD1. Unmatched junction bases numbered 14, after V lost 6 bases and J lost 0 bases. The CDR3 loop spans 18 amino acids. Per the germline V gene, CDR1 is SQVTM and CDR2 is ANQGSEA. This chain's CDR3 is CSVDPGQSTPSGANVLTF. DNA of the CDR3: TGCAGCGTCGACCCGGGACAGTCTACTCCCTCTGGGGCCAACGTCCTGACTTTC.

The V and J genes are TRBV5-1 and TRBJ2-1, with TRBD2 matching 10 bases. The germline V gene encodes CDR1 SGHRS and CDR2 YFSETQ. The CDR3 length is 15 residues. Trimming at V came to 6 bases and at J to 0 bases, leaving 3 bases not matched to a gene. This chain's CDR3 is CASTSSGGSYNEQFF. The CDR3 nucleotides are TGCGCCAGCACCTCTAGCGGGGGCTCCTACAATGAGCAGTTCTTC. The full variable domain, in which reference TRBV5-1 and TRBJ2-1 provide the parts outside the CDR3, is KAGVTQTPRYLIKTRGQQVTLSCSPISGHRSVSWYQQTPGQGLQFLFEYFSETQRNKGNFPGRFSGRQFSNSRSEMNVSTLELGDSALYLCASTSSGGSYNEQFFGPGTRLTVL.

In its sample, this clone was seen a few times. The chain's CDR3 is CASSPRSLGQRNTEAFF. The CDR3 DNA follows: TGTGCCAGCAGCCCTCGTAGTTTGGGACAGAGGAACACTGAAGCTTTCTTT. This chain connects TRBV9 to TRBJ1-1; 7 bases fit TRBD1. Losses at the gene ends were 4 bases for V and 1 base for J; bases not matched to a gene: 13. The CDR3 is made up of 17 amino acids. The germline V gene has CDR1 SGDLS and CDR2 YYNGEE.

This sequence joins TRBV6-1 and TRBJ2-5, with D unresolved. Germline values: CDR1 MNHNS, CDR2 SASEGT. V was cut by 9 bases and J by 0 bases, with 8 bases left in between. The CDR3 is 12 amino acids. This CDR3 is CASLQYQETQYF. CDR3 nucleotides: TGTGCCAGTCTCCAGTACCAAGAGACCCAGTACTTC.

The chain is built from TRBV4-1 and TRBJ1-1; TRBD1 is a possible D gene (5 bases). V shed 0 bases and J shed 3 bases, with 11 bases lying between them. The CDR3 has 15 residues. Per germline, CDR1 MGHRA and CDR2 YSYEKL. CDR3 bases: TGCGCCAGCAGCCAAGAGGGACCGGGAGACACTGAAGCTTTCTTT. Protein product: CASSQEGPGDTEAFF.

As concerns this clone: This CDR3 is also generated by other DNA sequences in the sample. This chain links TRBV18 with TRBJ2-1; 8 nucleotides agree with TRBD2. CDR3 length: 17 residues. Germline loops: CDR1 KGHSH, CDR2 LQKENI. The J segment lost 0 bases and the V segment lost 2 bases, leaving 6 bases of the junction unmatched. The CDR3, as DNA: TGTGCCAGCTCACCAAGGCTAGCGGGTAGCTCCTACAATGAGCAGTTCTTC. Residues: CASSPRLAGSSYNEQFF.